This T cell receptor (beta chain) was recovered during a study of spatial heterogeneity in lung cancer. Looking at the study overall: Raw sequencing reads included, on average, more than ten appearances of each unique TCR and UMI combination.

This clonotype was seen many times. Each CDR3 protein gets one entry after TCRdb re-called the 5' RACE reads with MiXCR. The data contain about 48,000 distinct CDR3 sequences, approximately 5.7% of them singletons. Noted time point: sample taken at primary tumor resection. The cohort: around 77 early-stage, untreated non-small cell lung cancer patients. From tumor, nontumor lung or frozen PBMC, whole RNA was taken unsorted for sequencing. The CDR3 is 15 residues long. J was trimmed by 2 bases and V by 5 bases; bases with no gene match: 2. Germline-derived CDR1 and CDR2 are SGHTA and FQGTGA. This clonotype originated in a male donor with early-stage non-small cell lung cancer. The material sequenced was PBMCs, taken at surgery. The V and J genes are TRBV7-3 and TRBJ2-6; 8 nucleotides match TRBD1. The CDR3 spells CASSLQGAGANVLTF. As DNA, the CDR3 is TGTGCCAGCAGCCTACAGGGGGCTGGGGCCAACGTCCTGACTTTC.